The rows below give T cell receptor beta chains drawn from one sample of a study of shared clonotypes between healthy human individuals. Sequencing was performed with immunoSEQ multiplex PCR; in TCRdb, only in-frame clones are kept and a portion is missing. The sample shows about 1,800,000 clones, about 95% of them seen only once. Sequences were obtained from naive CD8+ T cells sorted from blood. The source is a man between 18 and 29 years old in good health. CDR3s include the opening cysteine and the closing phenylalanine or tryptophan. The D gene is left open where the match is weak. Size is stated for part of the rows, as once, few or many counts, or as a class when the clone is expanded.

d_call,v_call,clone_size,j_call,cdr3_aa,cdr3_nt
TRBD1,TRBV7-9,NA,TRBJ2-7,CASSLSMGQWAYEQYF,TGTGCCAGCAGCCTCTCAATGGGACAGTGGGCCTACGAGCAGTACTTC
TRBD2,TRBV28,NA,TRBJ2-3,CASTPLAGAQGDTQYF,TGTGCCAGCACTCCTCTAGCGGGGGCCCAAGGAGATACGCAGTATTTT
TRBD1,TRBV12-5,NA,TRBJ1-1,CASGLERGRTEAFF,TGTGCTAGTGGTTTGGAAAGGGGGCGCACTGAAGCTTTCTTT
TRBD2,TRBV4-3,NA,TRBJ2-3,CASSQDPGGAIGDTQYF,TGCGCCAGCAGCCAAGATCCGGGAGGGGCGATTGGAGATACGCAGTATTTT
NA,TRBV6-1,NA,TRBJ2-7,CASSANEQYF,TGTGCCAGCAGTGCAAACGAGCAGTACTTC
NA,TRBV2,NA,TRBJ1-4,CASSDGPPGEKLFF,TGTGCCAGCAGTGACGGCCCACCGGGTGAAAAACTGTTTTTT
TRBD1,TRBV7-9,NA,TRBJ2-5,CASSFETGGEETQYF,TGTGCCAGCAGCTTTGAGACAGGGGGCGAAGAGACCCAGTACTTC
NA,TRBV5-6,NA,TRBJ2-3,CASSLGQDLDTQYF,TGTGCCAGCAGCTTGGGACAGGATTTAGATACGCAGTATTTT
NA,TRBV5-5,NA,TRBJ2-7,CASTLGAALPYEQYF,TGTGCCAGCACCCTCGGGGCGGCCCTCCCCTACGAGCAGTACTTC
NA,TRBV4-2,NA,TRBJ1-3,CASSQDPGESGNTIYF,TGTGCCAGCAGCCAAGATCCAGGGGAATCTGGAAACACCATATATTTT
TRBD1,TRBV7-8,NA,TRBJ1-1,CASSITGGFSEAFF,TGTGCCAGCAGCATAACAGGGGGCTTCTCTGAAGCTTTCTTT
NA,TRBV10-2,NA,TRBJ1-5,CASSDRGKPQHF,TGCGCCAGCAGTGACCGGGGCAAGCCCCAGCATTTT
NA,TRBV6-5,NA,TRBJ1-2,CASSYSTGPGYGYTF,TGTGCCAGCAGTTACTCGACAGGTCCTGGCTATGGCTACACCTTC
TRBD2,TRBV27,NA,TRBJ2-2,CASSRGDNTGELFF,TGTGCCAGCAGTCGGGGGGATAACACCGGGGAGCTGTTTTTT
TRBD1,TRBV19,NA,TRBJ1-1,CASSTKRQGAGTEAFF,TGTGCCAGTAGTACTAAAAGACAGGGGGCCGGCACTGAAGCTTTCTTT
NA,TRBV19,NA,TRBJ2-7,CASSSLEIHEQYF,TGTGCCAGTAGTTCACTAGAAATCCACGAGCAGTACTTC
TRBD1,TRBV6-5,NA,TRBJ2-3,CASSQWDSRTDTQYF,TGTGCCAGCAGTCAATGGGACAGCCGCACAGATACGCAGTATTTT
NA,TRBV5-6,NA,TRBJ2-2,CASSLVYSPGELFF,TGTGCCAGCAGCTTGGTATACAGCCCCGGGGAGCTGTTTTTT
TRBD1,TRBV7-8,NA,TRBJ2-1,CASRGTTGGLGNEQFF,TGTGCCAGCCGGGGGACAACAGGGGGCCTGGGCAATGAGCAGTTCTTC
NA,TRBV4-1,NA,TRBJ1-5,CASSQDDSYSNQPQHF,TGCGCCAGCAGCCAAGATGACAGCTATAGCAATCAGCCCCAGCATTTT
TRBD1,TRBV7-2,NA,TRBJ2-7,CASSVAGTGSGEQYF,TGTGCCAGCAGCGTGGCCGGGACAGGGTCTGGCGAGCAGTACTTC
NA,TRBV5-5,NA,TRBJ2-7,CASSWTDPYEQYF,TGTGCCAGCAGCTGGACAGACCCCTACGAGCAGTACTTC
NA,TRBV4-3,NA,TRBJ1-1,CASSQELLGNTEAFF,TGCGCCAGCAGCCAAGAACTACTTGGGAACACTGAAGCTTTCTTT
NA,TRBV2,NA,TRBJ1-5,CASSDSRVVVGQPQHF,TGTGCCAGCAGTGATTCCAGGGTTGTGGTGGGTCAGCCCCAGCATTTT
TRBD1,TRBV4-3,NA,TRBJ2-7,CASSKGQPSYEQYF,TGCGCCAGCAGCAAGGGACAGCCGTCCTACGAGCAGTACTTC
NA,TRBV11-1,NA,TRBJ2-7,CASSHFTDSEQYF,TGTGCCAGCAGCCACTTTACGGACAGCGAGCAGTACTTC
TRBD1,TRBV30,NA,TRBJ2-7,CAWTGTGSEQYF,TGTGCCTGGACCGGGACAGGGAGTGAGCAGTACTTC
TRBD1,TRBV5-6,once,TRBJ2-3,CASSLGTGVSTDTQYF,TGTGCCAGCAGCTTAGGGACAGGGGTTAGCACAGATACGCAGTATTTT
NA,TRBV4-1,NA,TRBJ1-1,CASSPPVGTEAFF,TGCGCCAGCAGCCCCCCGGTCGGCACTGAAGCTTTCTTT
TRBD1,TRBV9,NA,TRBJ2-1,CASSGSGTDKYNEQFF,TGTGCCAGCAGCGGTTCCGGGACAGACAAGTACAATGAGCAGTTCTTC
NA,TRBV29-1,once,TRBJ2-5,CSVEEGVEETQYF,TGCAGCGTTGAAGAAGGGGTTGAAGAGACCCAGTACTTC
NA,TRBV11-2,NA,TRBJ2-3,CASSLEGDSTDTQYF,TGTGCCAGCAGCTTAGAAGGGGATAGCACAGATACGCAGTATTTT
TRBD1,TRBV6-1,NA,TRBJ1-2,CASSEAPNTGTGTYGYTF,TGTGCCAGCAGTGAAGCGCCGAATACCGGGACAGGGACCTATGGCTACACCTTC
NA,TRBV5-6,NA,TRBJ2-7,CASSLVVAVYEQYF,TGTGCCAGCAGCTTGGTGGTAGCTGTCTACGAGCAGTACTTC
TRBD1,TRBV9,NA,TRBJ1-4,CASSVVGTANEKLFF,TGTGCCAGCAGCGTAGTAGGGACAGCAAATGAAAAACTGTTTTTT
TRBD2,TRBV7-3,NA,TRBJ2-1,CASSEAGASYNEQFF,TGTGCCAGCAGCGAAGCGGGGGCCAGCTACAATGAGCAGTTCTTC
NA,TRBV2,NA,TRBJ2-3,CASSEWVGEDTKYF,TGTGCCAGCAGTGAATGGGTGGGAGAAGATACGAAGTATTTT
NA,TRBV6-1,NA,TRBJ2-5,CASSEAKQETQYF,TGTGCCAGCAGTGAAGCAAAGCAAGAGACCCAGTACTTC
TRBD2,TRBV9,NA,TRBJ2-5,CASSVSGGGGETQYF,TGTGCCAGCAGCGTTAGCGGGGGGGGAGGAGAGACCCAGTACTTC
TRBD1,TRBV7-9,NA,TRBJ1-2,CASSPGQPNYGYTF,TGTGCCAGCAGCCCGGGACAGCCGAACTATGGCTACACCTTC
TRBD1,TRBV29-1,NA,TRBJ1-6,CSVPAPGGSNSPLHF,TGCAGCGTTCCCGCCCCAGGGGGAAGTAATTCACCCCTCCACTTT
TRBD1,TRBV5-1,NA,TRBJ2-7,CASSPGQGFYEQYF,TGCGCCAGCAGCCCGGGACAGGGGTTCTACGAGCAGTACTTC
TRBD1,TRBV5-1,NA,TRBJ1-2,CASGPSGTGNYGYTF,TGCGCCAGCGGACCTTCCGGGACAGGCAACTATGGCTACACCTTC
NA,TRBV4-1,NA,TRBJ1-1,CASSQGTNTEAFF,TGCGCCAGCAGCCAGGGGACGAACACTGAAGCTTTCTTT
NA,TRBV6-1,NA,TRBJ2-7,CASSELPPDEQYF,TGTGCCAGCAGTGAGCTCCCACCGGACGAGCAGTACTTC
TRBD2,TRBV7-9,NA,TRBJ2-1,CASSLAILAGILPGQFF,TGTGCCAGCAGCTTAGCCATTCTAGCGGGAATACTTCCAGGGCAGTTCTTC
NA,TRBV5-6,NA,TRBJ2-7,CASSFQGSEQYF,TGTGCCAGCAGCTTCCAGGGCAGCGAGCAGTACTTC
NA,TRBV19,few,TRBJ1-1,CASSDNRAQEAFF,TGTGCCAGTAGTGACAATAGGGCCCAAGAAGCTTTCTTT
NA,TRBV25-1,once,TRBJ1-1,CASSGLPLGTEAFF,TGTGCCAGCAGTGGACTCCCACTGGGCACTGAAGCTTTCTTT
TRBD1,TRBV7-8,NA,TRBJ1-5,CASSPTGFNQPQHF,TGTGCCAGCAGCCCGACAGGGTTCAATCAGCCCCAGCATTTT
TRBD1,TRBV28,NA,TRBJ1-1,CASTEGTGGTEAFF,TGTGCCAGCACCGAAGGGACAGGGGGGACTGAAGCTTTCTTT
NA,TRBV10-1,once,TRBJ2-1,CASSESEHEQFF,TGCGCCAGCAGTGAGTCTGAGCATGAGCAGTTCTTC
TRBD2,TRBV11-2,NA,TRBJ2-7,CASSYKSGGYEQYF,TGTGCCAGCAGCTACAAGAGCGGGGGGTACGAGCAGTACTTC
TRBD1,TRBV4-1,once,TRBJ1-4,CASSPGGATNEKLFF,TGCGCCAGCAGCCCAGGGGGTGCAACTAATGAAAAACTGTTTTTT
NA,TRBV29-1,NA,TRBJ2-1,CSVEGVNEQFF,TGCAGCGTTGAGGGAGTTAATGAGCAGTTCTTC